These 22 T cell receptor beta chains were all obtained from the same sample, sequenced in a study of circulating and synovial CD4+ cells in juvenile arthritis. The method was immunoSEQ multiplex PCR; TCRdb's version includes in-frame clones alone and lacks a portion of them. The profile shows tens of thousands of clones, 90% to 95% of them singletons. Material: CD4+ T cells from blood. These receptors were taken from a human donor with juvenile idiopathic arthritis.

This chain's CDR3 is CSAADKETQYF. The CDR3 DNA follows: TGCAGTGCGGCTGACAAAGAGACCCAGTACTTC. V gene TRBV20-1 combines with J gene TRBJ2-5; D remains unclear. The CDR3 has 11 residues. In germline, CDR1 is DFQATT, CDR2 SNEGSKA (reference sequence). V gave up 6 bases and J gave up 3 bases, with 8 bases separating them.

V and J are TRBV5-1 and TRBJ1-1, with D maybe TRBD1 (5 bases). CDR1 and CDR2 from the germline V gene are SGHRS and YFSETQ. The CDR3 is 16 residues long. Deletions cut 3 bases from V and 5 bases from J, with 20 bases between. Written as DNA, the CDR3 is TGCGCCAGCAGCTCTGATAACTTCCCACGGGGGACTGAAGCTTTCTTT. The encoded protein is CASSSDNFPRGTEAFF.

The rearrangement uses TRBV5-8 and TRBJ1-1; a weak D match, TRBD1 (5 bases). CDR1 SGHTS and CDR2 YDEGEE come from the germline V gene. Trimming took 7 bases from V and 1 from J, leaving 23 bases between them. This CDR3 contains 17 residues. This CDR3 is CASGLVRGGGRNTEAFF. DNA of the CDR3: TGTGCCAGCGGATTGGTACGGGGGGGAGGAAGGAACACTGAAGCTTTCTTT.

The J gene is TRBJ2-7, the V gene TRBV7-9; D is perhaps TRBD1 (6 bases). The CDR3 is made up of 17 amino acids. V was cut by 4 bases and J by 2 bases, with 21 bases left in between. CDR1 SEHNR and CDR2 FQNEAQ come from the germline V gene (reference sequence). In DNA, the CDR3 is TGTGCCAGCAGCTCCAGACAGGCCGATAAGACGGCCTACGAGCAGTACTTC. This codes for CASSSRQADKTAYEQYF.

This sequence joins TRBV4-3 and TRBJ2-3; maybe TRBD2 (7 bases). Trimming took 0 bases from V and 0 from J, leaving 13 bases between them. Germline CDR1 LGHNA, CDR2 YSLEER. CDR3 length: 17 residues. CDR3 loop: CASSQEVGGPSTDTQYF. The CDR3 nucleotides are TGCGCCAGCAGCCAAGAAGTGGGGGGGCCTAGCACAGATACGCAGTATTTT.

This clone was counted once. This sequence joins TRBV9 and TRBJ2-3; unclear D gene. Germline V gene data show CDR1 as SGDLS and CDR2 as YYNGEE. The length of the CDR3 is 13 residues. Trimming stripped 3 bases from V and 5 bases from J, with 10 bases between. CDR3: CASSDSPGDTQYF. The CDR3 DNA is TGTGCCAGCAGCGACAGCCCCGGAGATACGCAGTATTTT. Drawing the rest from reference TRBV9 and TRBJ2-3, the complete variable domain is DSGVTQTPKHLITATGQRVTLRCSPRSGDLSVYWYQQSLDQGLQFLIQYYNGEERAKGNILERFSAQQFPDLHSELNLSSLELGDSALYFCASSDSPGDTQYFGPGTRLTVL.

V and J are TRBV28 and TRBJ2-1; the match to TRBD2 covers 11 bases. Germline V gives CDR1 MDHEN, CDR2 SYDVKM. The length of the CDR3 is 15 residues. V was pared by 6 bases and J by 7 bases, with 8 bases of the junction left unmatched. This CDR3 reads CASRTTSGVANEQFF. The CDR3 nucleotides read TGTGCCAGCAGGACGACTAGCGGGGTGGCAAATGAGCAGTTCTTC.

J is TRBJ1-4 and V is TRBV4-1; D uncertain. Trimming took off 0 bases at V and 4 bases at J, with 24 bases between the two ends. The CDR3 has 20 amino acids. The germline gives CDR1 MGHRA, CDR2 YSYEKL. The CDR3, as DNA: TGCGCCAGCAGCCAAGATCAGGCCTACACAACCTTTCTCGATAATGAAAAACTGTTTTTT. Its protein product is CASSQDQAYTTFLDNEKLFF.

This clone was detected once. The chain is built from TRBV7-9 and TRBJ2-3; 7 bases are a match to TRBD2. J was trimmed by 1 base and V by 9 bases; bases with no gene match: 4. CDR1 and CDR2 (germline): SEHNR, FQNEAQ (reference sequence). The CDR3 is 13 amino acids. CDR3 sequence: CARAGPRTDTQYF. The CDR3 DNA sequence: TGTGCCAGAGCGGGGCCTCGCACAGATACGCAGTATTTT.

The chain uses TRBV28 and TRBJ2-4; 8 nucleotides match TRBD1. Germline V gene data show CDR1 as MDHEN and CDR2 as SYDVKM. The CDR3 totals 18 residues. J lost 1 base, V lost 6 bases, and 14 bases had no gene match. In DNA form, the CDR3 reads TGTGCCAGCAGCAAGGGACAGGCTGGGCTTCTGGCCAAAAACATTCAGTACTTC. This codes for CASSKGQAGLLAKNIQYF.

This sequence joins TRBV7-2 and TRBJ1-1; no clear D gene. The CDR3 sequence is 13 residues long. Germline CDR1 reads SGHTA; CDR2 reads FQGNSA. Trimming took 1 base from V and 3 from J, leaving 6 bases between them. CDR3 in amino acids: CASSLVRDTEAFF. The DNA for the CDR3 is TGTGCCAGCAGCTTAGTCCGGGACACTGAAGCTTTCTTT.

This chain joins TRBV10-1 and TRBJ1-1; tentative D call: TRBD1 (5 bases). The germline V and J ends were trimmed by 7 bases and 0 bases, with 21 bases remaining between them. Per the germline V gene, CDR1 is WNHNN and CDR2 is SYGVQD (reference sequence). This CDR3 has 17 residues. CDR3 DNA sequence: TGCGCCAGCAATTGGAGCGAGGACATAGGGATGAACACTGAAGCTTTCTTT. This gives the protein CASNWSEDIGMNTEAFF.

This chain joins TRBV5-1 and TRBJ2-5, with 12 nucleotides matching TRBD2. V was clipped by 0 bases and J by 1 base; unmatched bases: 1. Germline-derived CDR1 and CDR2 are SGHRS and YFSETQ. There are 16 residues in the CDR3. CDR3 coding DNA: TGCGCCAGCAGCTTGGGGACTAGCGGGACCCAAGAGACCCAGTACTTC. Translation: CASSLGTSGTQETQYF.

This clone appeared a single time. The rearrangement links TRBV6-5 to TRBJ1-1; perhaps TRBD1 as D (5 bases). Germline CDR1 MNHEY, CDR2 SVGAGI. V lost 6 bases to trimming and J lost 3 bases, with 14 bases between them. CDR3 length: 14 amino acids. The CDR3 loop is CASRLDPGDTEAFF. For the CDR3, the DNA is TGTGCCAGCAGACTAGACCCGGGGGACACTGAAGCTTTCTTT.

The chain has TRBV2 and TRBJ1-2, with 8 bases that match TRBD1. From germline, CDR1 is SNHLY and CDR2 FYNNEI. Unmatched junction bases numbered 6, after V lost 2 bases and J lost 13 bases. This CDR3 has 12 residues. For the CDR3, the DNA is TGTGCCAGCAGTGAACAAGCGACAGGGGCCACCTTC. This sequence encodes CASSEQATGATF.

The J gene is TRBJ1-2, the V gene TRBV29-1; D not certain. This CDR3 contains 9 residues. Germline V CDR1 and CDR2: SQVTM, ANQGSEA. Trimming left V 6 bases short and J 3 bases short, with 2 bases between. Here the CDR3 DNA reads TGCAGCGTCGACTATGGCTACACCTTC. It specifies CSVDYGYTF. The variable domain in full, completed from reference TRBV29-1 and TRBJ1-2, reads SAVISQKPSRDICQRGTSLTIQCQVDSQVTMMFWYRQQPGQSLTLIATANQGSEATYESGFVIDKFPISRPNLTFSTLTVSNMSPEDSSIYLCSVDYGYTFGSGTRLTVV.

The V gene is TRBV18, the J gene TRBJ1-2; TRBD1 matches at 11 bases. Germline values: CDR1 KGHSH, CDR2 LQKENI. CDR3 length: 16 residues. V lost 1 base and J lost 8; bases outside the gene matches: 9. The chain's CDR3 is CASSPLIGQGAEGYTF. The CDR3 bases are TGTGCCAGCTCACCACTTATCGGACAGGGGGCAGAGGGCTACACCTTC.

This clone was seen more than once but under ten times. The gene calls are TRBV4-1 and TRBJ2-7; 9 positions agree with TRBD2. In germline, CDR1 is MGHRA, CDR2 YSYEKL. The CDR3 runs to 15 residues. After removal of 2 bases from V and 5 bases from J, the junction contained 7 bases not matched to a gene. CDR3 sequence: CASSQWLAGINEQYF. As DNA, the CDR3 is TGCGCCAGCAGCCAATGGCTAGCGGGAATCAACGAGCAGTACTTC.

The chain is built from TRBV28 and TRBJ2-7, with TRBD2 as a possible D gene (5 bases). The V and J ends lost 6 bases and 6 bases respectively, with 15 bases between them. This CDR3 contains 13 residues. CDR1 MDHEN and CDR2 SYDVKM come from the germline V gene. The CDR3 here is CASRRVGTGEQYF. The CDR3 DNA is TGTGCCAGCAGGAGGGTAGGCACGGGCGAGCAGTACTTC.

The chain carries TRBV6-5 and TRBJ2-5, with 12 bases fitting TRBD2. The CDR3 has 15 residues. J was trimmed by 4 bases and V by 4 bases; bases with no gene match: 4. Germline CDR1 MNHEY, CDR2 SVGAGI. CDR3 amino acids: CASSSLTSGGETQYF. The DNA for the CDR3 is TGTGCCAGCAGTTCCTTGACTAGCGGGGGAGAGACCCAGTACTTC.

The rearrangement joins TRBV4-3 to TRBJ1-6; D remains unclear. Germline V CDR1 and CDR2: LGHNA, YSLEER. Trimming removed 0 bases from V and 7 bases from J, with 22 bases in between. This CDR3 is 19 amino acids long. The CDR3 nucleotides are TGCGCCAGCAGCCAAGAGACCGGGCTAAGAGCGGGAGGGAATTCACCCCTCCACTTT. This gives the protein CASSQETGLRAGGNSPLHF.

The rearrangement uses TRBV5-4 and TRBJ2-2, with 9 nucleotides matching TRBD1. With V trimmed by 3 bases and J by 0 bases, 12 bases remained unmatched. Germline values: CDR1 SGHNT, CDR2 YYREEE (reference sequence). The CDR3 has 19 residues. The CDR3 region is CASSWGYPGQGSNTGELFF. For the CDR3, the DNA is TGTGCCAGCAGCTGGGGATATCCGGGACAGGGTTCGAACACCGGGGAGCTGTTTTTT.